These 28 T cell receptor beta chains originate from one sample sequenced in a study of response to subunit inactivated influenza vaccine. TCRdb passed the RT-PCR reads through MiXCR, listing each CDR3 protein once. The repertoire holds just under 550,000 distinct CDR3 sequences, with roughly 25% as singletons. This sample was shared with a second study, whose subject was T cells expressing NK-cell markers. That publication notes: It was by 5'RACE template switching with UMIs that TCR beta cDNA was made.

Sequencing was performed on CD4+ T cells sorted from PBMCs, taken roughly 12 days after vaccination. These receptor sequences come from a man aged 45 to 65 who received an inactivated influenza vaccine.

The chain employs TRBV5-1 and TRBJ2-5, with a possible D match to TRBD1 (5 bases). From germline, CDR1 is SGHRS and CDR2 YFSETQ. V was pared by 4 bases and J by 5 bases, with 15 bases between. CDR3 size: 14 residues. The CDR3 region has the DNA TGCGCCAGCAGCCCGGCCGCTGGGGCCGAGACCCAGTACTTC. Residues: CASSPAAGAETQYF.

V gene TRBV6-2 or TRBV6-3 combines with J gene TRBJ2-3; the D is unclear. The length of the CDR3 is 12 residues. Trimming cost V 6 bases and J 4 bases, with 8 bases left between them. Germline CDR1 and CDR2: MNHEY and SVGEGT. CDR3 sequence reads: CASRSSADTQYF. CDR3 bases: TGTGCCAGCAGGAGTAGTGCAGATACGCAGTATTTT.

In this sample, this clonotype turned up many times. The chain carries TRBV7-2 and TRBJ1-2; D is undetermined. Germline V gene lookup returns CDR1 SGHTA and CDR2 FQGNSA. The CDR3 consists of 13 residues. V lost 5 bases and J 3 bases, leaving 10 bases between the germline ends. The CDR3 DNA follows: TGTGCCAGCAGCGTCGATACAGACTATGGCTACACCTTC. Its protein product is CASSVDTDYGYTF. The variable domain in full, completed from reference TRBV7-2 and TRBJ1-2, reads GAGVSQSPSNKVTEKGKDVELRCDPISGHTALYWYRQSLGQGLEFLIYFQGNSAPDKSGLPSDRFSAERTGGSVSTLTIQRTQQEDSAVYLCASSVDTDYGYTFGSGTRLTVV.

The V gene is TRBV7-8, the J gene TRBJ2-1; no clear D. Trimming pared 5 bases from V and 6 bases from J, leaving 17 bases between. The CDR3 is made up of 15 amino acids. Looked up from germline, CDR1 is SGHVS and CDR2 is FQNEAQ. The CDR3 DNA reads TGTGCCAGCAGCCAGGCGTGGTGGTCTACCAATGAGCAGTTCTTC. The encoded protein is CASSQAWWSTNEQFF.

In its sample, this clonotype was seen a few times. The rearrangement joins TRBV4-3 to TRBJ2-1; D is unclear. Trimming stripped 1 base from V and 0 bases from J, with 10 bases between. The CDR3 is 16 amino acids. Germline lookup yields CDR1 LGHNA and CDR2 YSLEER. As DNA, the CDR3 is TGCGCCAGCAGCCAAGGCGGTGGATTCTCCTACAATGAGCAGTTCTTC. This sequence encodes CASSQGGGFSYNEQFF.

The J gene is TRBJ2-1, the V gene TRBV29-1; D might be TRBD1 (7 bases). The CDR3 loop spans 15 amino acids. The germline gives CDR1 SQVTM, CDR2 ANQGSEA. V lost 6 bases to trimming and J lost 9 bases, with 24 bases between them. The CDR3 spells CSVETTGTPGGEQFF. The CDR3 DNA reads TGCAGCGTCGAAACGACTGGGACTCCAGGGGGTGAGCAGTTCTTC.

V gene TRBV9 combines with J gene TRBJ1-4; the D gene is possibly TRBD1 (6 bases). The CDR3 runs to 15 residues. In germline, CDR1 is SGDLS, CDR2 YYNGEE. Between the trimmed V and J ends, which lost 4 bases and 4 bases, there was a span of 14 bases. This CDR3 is CASSPRQAVNEKLFF. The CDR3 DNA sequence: TGTGCCAGCAGCCCCCGACAGGCGGTTAATGAAAAACTGTTTTTT.

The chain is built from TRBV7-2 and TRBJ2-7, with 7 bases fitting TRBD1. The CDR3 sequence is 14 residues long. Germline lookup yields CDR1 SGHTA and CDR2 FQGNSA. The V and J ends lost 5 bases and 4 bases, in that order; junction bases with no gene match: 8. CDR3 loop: CASSARDSIYEQYF. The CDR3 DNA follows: TGTGCCAGCAGCGCTAGGGACAGTATTTACGAGCAGTACTTC.

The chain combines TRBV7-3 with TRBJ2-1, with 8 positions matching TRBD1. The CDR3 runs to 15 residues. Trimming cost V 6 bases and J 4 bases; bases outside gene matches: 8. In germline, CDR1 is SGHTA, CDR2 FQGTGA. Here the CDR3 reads CASSPGTGHYNEQFF. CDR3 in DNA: TGTGCCAGCAGTCCCGGGACAGGTCATTACAATGAGCAGTTCTTC. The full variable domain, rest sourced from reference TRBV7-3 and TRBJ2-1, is GAGVSQTPSNKVTEKGKYVELRCDPISGHTALYWYRQSLGQGPEFLIYFQGTGAADDSGLPNDRFFAVRPEGSVSTLKIQRTERGDSAVYLCASSPGTGHYNEQFFGPGTRLTVL.

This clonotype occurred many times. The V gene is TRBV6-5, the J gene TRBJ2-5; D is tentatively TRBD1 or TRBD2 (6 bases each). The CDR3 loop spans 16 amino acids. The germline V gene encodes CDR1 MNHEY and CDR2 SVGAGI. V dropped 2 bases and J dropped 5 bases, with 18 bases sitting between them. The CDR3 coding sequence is TGTGCCAGCAGTTACGGAACTAGCAAAGGGGGGGAGACCCAGTACTTC. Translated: CASSYGTSKGGETQYF.

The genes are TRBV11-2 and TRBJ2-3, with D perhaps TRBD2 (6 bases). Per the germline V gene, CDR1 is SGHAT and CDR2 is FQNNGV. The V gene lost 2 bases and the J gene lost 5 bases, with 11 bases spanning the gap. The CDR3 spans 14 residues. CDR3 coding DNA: TGTGCCAGCAGCTTACGCAGGGAGGAAGATACGCAGTATTTT. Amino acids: CASSLRREEDTQYF. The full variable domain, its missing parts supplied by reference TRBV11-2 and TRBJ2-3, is EAGVAQSPRYKIIEKRQSVAFWCNPISGHATLYWYQQILGQGPKLLIQFQNNGVVDDSQLPKDRFSAERLKGVDSTLKIQPAKLEDSAVYLCASSLRREEDTQYFGPGTRLTVL.

Here the CDR3 reads CASSLSSGQQPQHF. The CDR3, as DNA: TGTGCCAGCAGTTTATCCTCTGGGCAACAGCCCCAGCATTTT. The genes are TRBV27 and TRBJ1-5; D unresolved. There are 14 residues in the CDR3. V lost 0 bases to trimming and J lost 7 bases, with 10 bases between them. Germline V lookup: CDR1 MNHEY, CDR2 SMNVEV (reference sequence).

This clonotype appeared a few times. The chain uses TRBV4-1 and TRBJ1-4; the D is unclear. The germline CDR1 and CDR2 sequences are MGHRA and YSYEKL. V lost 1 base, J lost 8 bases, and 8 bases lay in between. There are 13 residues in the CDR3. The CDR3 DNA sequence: TGCGCCAGCAGCCAAGGACCCTTGGAAAAACTGTTTTTT. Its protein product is CASSQGPLEKLFF.

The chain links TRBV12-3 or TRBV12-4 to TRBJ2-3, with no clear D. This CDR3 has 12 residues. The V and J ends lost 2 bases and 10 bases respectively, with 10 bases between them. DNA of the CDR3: TGTGCCAGCAGTTTACATCCTACCCCGCAGTATTTT. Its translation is CASSLHPTPQYF.

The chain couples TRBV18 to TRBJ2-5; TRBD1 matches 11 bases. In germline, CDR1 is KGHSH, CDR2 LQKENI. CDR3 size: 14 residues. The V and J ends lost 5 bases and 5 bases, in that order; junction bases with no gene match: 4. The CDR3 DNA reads TGTGCCAGCTCATACGGACAGGGGGCCGAGACCCAGTACTTC. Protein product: CASSYGQGAETQYF.

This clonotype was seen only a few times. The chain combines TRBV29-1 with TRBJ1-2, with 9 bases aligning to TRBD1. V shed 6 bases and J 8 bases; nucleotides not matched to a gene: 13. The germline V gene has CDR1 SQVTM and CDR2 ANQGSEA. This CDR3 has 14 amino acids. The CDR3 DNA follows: TGCAGCGTGACTTGGACAGGGGTAATAGGGGGCTACACCTTC. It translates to CSVTWTGVIGGYTF.

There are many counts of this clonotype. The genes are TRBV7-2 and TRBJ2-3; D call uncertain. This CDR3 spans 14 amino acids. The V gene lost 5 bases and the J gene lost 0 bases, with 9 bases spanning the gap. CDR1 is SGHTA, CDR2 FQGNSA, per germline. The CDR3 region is CASSPFASTDTQYF. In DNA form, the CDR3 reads TGTGCCAGCAGCCCGTTTGCCAGCACAGATACGCAGTATTTT. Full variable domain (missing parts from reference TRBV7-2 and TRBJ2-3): GAGVSQSPSNKVTEKGKDVELRCDPISGHTALYWYRQSLGQGLEFLIYFQGNSAPDKSGLPSDRFSAERTGGSVSTLTIQRTQQEDSAVYLCASSPFASTDTQYFGPGTRLTVL.

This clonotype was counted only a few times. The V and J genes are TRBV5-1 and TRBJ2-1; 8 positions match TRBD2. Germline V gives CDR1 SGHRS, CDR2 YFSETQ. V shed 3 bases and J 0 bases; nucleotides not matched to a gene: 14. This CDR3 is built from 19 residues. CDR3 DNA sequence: TGCGCCAGCAGCTCCTCCTTTGGCGGGAGGCCGAGCTCCTACAATGAGCAGTTCTTC. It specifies CASSSSFGGRPSSYNEQFF.

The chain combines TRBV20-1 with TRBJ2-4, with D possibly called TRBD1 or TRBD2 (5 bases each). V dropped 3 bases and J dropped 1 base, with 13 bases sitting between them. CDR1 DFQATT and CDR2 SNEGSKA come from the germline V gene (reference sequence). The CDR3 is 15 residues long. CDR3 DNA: TGCAGTGCTAGGGGAGTAGGGGCTGCCAAAAACATTCAGTACTTC. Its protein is CSARGVGAAKNIQYF.

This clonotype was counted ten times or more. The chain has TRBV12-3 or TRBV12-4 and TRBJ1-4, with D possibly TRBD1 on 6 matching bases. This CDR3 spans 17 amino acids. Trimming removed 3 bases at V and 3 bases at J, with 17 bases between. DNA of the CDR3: TGTGCCAGCAGTTTTTCGTGGGGGCGGGAGTCTAATGAAAAACTGTTTTTT. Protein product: CASSFSWGRESNEKLFF.

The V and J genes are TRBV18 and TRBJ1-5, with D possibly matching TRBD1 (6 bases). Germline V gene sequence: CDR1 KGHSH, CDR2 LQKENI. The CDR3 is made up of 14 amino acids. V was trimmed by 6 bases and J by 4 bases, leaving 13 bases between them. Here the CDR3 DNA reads TGTGCCAGCTCGCCGGGACATCAGAATCAGCCCCAGCATTTT. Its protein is CASSPGHQNQPQHF. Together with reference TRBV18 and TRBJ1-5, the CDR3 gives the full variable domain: NAGVMQNPRHLVRRRGQEARLRCSPMKGHSHVYWYRQLPEEGLKFMVYLQKENIIDESGMPKERFSAEFPKEGPSILRIQQVVRGDSAAYFCASSPGHQNQPQHFGDGTRLSIL.

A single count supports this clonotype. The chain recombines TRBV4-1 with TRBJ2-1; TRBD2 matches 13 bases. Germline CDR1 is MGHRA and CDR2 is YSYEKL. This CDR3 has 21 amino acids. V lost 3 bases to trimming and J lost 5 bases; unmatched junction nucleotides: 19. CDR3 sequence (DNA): TGCGCCAGCAGCCAGACCCCCGGACTAGCGGGGGACCTAAACCTACACAATGAGCAGTTCTTC. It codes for CASSQTPGLAGDLNLHNEQFF.

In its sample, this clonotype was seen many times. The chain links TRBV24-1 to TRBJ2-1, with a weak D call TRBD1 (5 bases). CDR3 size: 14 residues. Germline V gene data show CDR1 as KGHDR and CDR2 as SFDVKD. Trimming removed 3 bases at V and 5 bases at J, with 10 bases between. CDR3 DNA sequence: TGTGCCACCAGTGATGCCAGACAGAACAATGAGCAGTTCTTC. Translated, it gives CATSDARQNNEQFF.

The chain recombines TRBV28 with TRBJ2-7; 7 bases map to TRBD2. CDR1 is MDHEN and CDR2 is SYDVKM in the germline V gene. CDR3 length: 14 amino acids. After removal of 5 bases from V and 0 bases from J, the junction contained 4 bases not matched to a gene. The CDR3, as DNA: TGTGCCAGCAGTAACCGCGGGAGCTCCTACGAGCAGTACTTC. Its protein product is CASSNRGSSYEQYF.

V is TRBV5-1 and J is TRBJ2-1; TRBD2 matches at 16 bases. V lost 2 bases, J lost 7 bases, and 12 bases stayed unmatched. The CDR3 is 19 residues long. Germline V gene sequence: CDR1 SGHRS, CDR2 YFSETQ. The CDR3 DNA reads TGCGCCAGCAGCTTTACTCCGGGACTAGCGGGGGGGCAGGGGAATGAGCAGTTCTTC. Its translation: CASSFTPGLAGGQGNEQFF.

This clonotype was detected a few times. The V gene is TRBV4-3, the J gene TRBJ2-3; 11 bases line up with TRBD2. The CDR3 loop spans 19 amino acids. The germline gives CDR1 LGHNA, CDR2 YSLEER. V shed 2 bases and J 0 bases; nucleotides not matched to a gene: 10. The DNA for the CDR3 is TGCGCCAGCAGCCAACTAGCGGGAGGCCCCAGGGGGAGCACAGATACGCAGTATTTT. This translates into CASSQLAGGPRGSTDTQYF.

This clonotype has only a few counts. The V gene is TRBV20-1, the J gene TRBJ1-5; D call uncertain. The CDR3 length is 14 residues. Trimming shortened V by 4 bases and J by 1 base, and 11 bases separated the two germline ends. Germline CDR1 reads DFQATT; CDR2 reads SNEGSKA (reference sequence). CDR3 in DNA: TGCAGTGCTATCGGAGACCTCAGCAATCAGCCCCAGCATTTT. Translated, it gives CSAIGDLSNQPQHF.

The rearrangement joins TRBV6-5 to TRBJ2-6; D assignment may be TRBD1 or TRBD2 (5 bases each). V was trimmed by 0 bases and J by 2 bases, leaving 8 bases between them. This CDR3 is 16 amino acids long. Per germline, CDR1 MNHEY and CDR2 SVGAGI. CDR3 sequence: CASSYSRGPGANVLTF. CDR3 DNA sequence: TGTGCCAGCAGTTACTCGAGGGGTCCTGGGGCCAACGTCCTGACTTTC.